This record looks at one TCR beta chain sequence and its context. In the original processing: How many nucleated cells were present was estimated from reference gene primer amplification. Assay: immunoSEQ multiplex PCR; the TCRdb copy retains only in-frame clones and omits some. The V and J calls and clone size are taken from that table; D and trimming were inferred from the DNA. The sample consists of 250,000 to 300,000 clones, approximately 89% of them appearing once. The data were obtained in a study of blood T cell repertoires in COVID-19. Study background: Material from acute and convalescent COVID-19 was sourced from the United States, Italy and Spain. T cells, B-cell-depleted T cells, or PBMCs provided the cDNA or gDNA that served as material.

The CDR3 totals 13 residues. Trimming took off 5 bases at V and 4 bases at J, with 11 bases between the two ends. Looked up from germline, CDR1 is MNHNY and CDR2 is SVGAGI (reference sequence). Specimen: peripheral blood. This chain links TRBV6-6 with TRBJ1-1; D is undetermined. This receptor was identified in a woman aged 55-70 years with acute or convalescent COVID-19. CDR3 nucleotide sequence: TGTGCCAGCAGTCCTCCCCTTTCCACTGAAGCTTTCTTT. Translation: CASSPPLSTEAFF.